The source of this T cell receptor beta chain is a study of Ad26.COV2.S vaccination and SARS-CoV-2 variants. Study-level information: Into the muscle, Ad26.COV2.S was dosed once or twice, 56 days apart.

Germline CDR1 reads SGHNT; CDR2 reads YYREEE (reference sequence). This CDR3 is built from 16 residues. V was clipped by 4 bases and J by 0 bases; unmatched bases: 9. The protocol was immunoSEQ multiplex PCR, while the TCRdb copy is restricted to in-frame clones and leaves out a portion. The repertoire has 300,000 to 350,000 clones, around 83% of them found once; the top ten carry 1.9%. This sample's treatment: over 15 received Ad26.COV2.S at low or high dose, single or two shots; 5 received placebo; per-sample allocation not given. Samples were taken on day 63 after the first vaccine or placebo injection.

The chain joins TRBV5-4 to TRBJ1-1; 7 nucleotides line up with TRBD1. The sample here was peripheral blood, taken in a trial of Ad26.COV2.S vaccine versus placebo. The sequence was collected from a person aged 18-65 years who received the Ad26.COV2.S COVID-19 vaccine or a placebo. In nucleotides, the CDR3 is TGTGCCAGCAGCCCACGGGGGGGGACAGTGAACACTGAAGCTTTCTTT. Translating gives CASSPRGGTVNTEAFF.